What follows describes a single T cell receptor (beta chain). Original methodology: Reference gene primer amplification in the assay estimated nucleated cell counts. Only in-frame clones appear in the TCRdb table, and some are missing; sequencing was by immunoSEQ multiplex PCR. V, J and clone size derive from that table, while D and trimming were established from the DNA sequence. The sample carries roughly 84,000 clones, approximately 71% recorded once. This sample is part of a study of blood T cell repertoires in COVID-19. Study information: The study drew acute and convalescent COVID-19 samples from the United States, Italy and Spain. Sample material is recorded as cDNA or gDNA derived from T cells, B-cell-depleted T cells, or PBMCs.

Specimen: peripheral blood. This receptor was identified in a woman aged 45-65 years with acute or convalescent COVID-19.

The chain's CDR3 is CATSDRQGPSYEQYF. The CDR3 DNA reads TGTGCCACCAGTGACCGACAGGGGCCCTCCTACGAGCAGTACTTC. The chain has TRBV24-1 and TRBJ2-7, with TRBD1 matching 8 bases. The CDR3 has 15 residues. Germline values: CDR1 KGHDR, CDR2 SFDVKD. With V trimmed by 4 bases and J by 0 bases, 4 bases remained unmatched.